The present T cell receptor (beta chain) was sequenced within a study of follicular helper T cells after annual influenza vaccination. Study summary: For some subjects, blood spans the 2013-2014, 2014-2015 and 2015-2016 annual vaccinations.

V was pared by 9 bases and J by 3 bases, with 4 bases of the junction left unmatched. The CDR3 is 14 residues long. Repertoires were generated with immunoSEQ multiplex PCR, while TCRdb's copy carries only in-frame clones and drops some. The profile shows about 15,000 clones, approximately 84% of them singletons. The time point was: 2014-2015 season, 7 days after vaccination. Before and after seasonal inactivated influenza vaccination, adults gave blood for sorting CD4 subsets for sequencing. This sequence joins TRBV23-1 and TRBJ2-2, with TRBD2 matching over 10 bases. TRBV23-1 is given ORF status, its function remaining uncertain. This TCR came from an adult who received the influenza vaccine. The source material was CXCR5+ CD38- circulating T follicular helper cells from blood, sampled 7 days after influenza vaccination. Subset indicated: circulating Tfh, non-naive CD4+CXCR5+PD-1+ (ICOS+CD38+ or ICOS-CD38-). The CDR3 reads CARAGGVYTGELFF. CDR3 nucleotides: TGCGCCAGAGCGGGGGGGGTGTACACCGGGGAGCTGTTTTTT.